Listed below are T cell receptor beta chains from one sample, sequenced in a study of CD8 T cells in Susac syndrome. TCRdb processed the immunoSEQ multiplex PCR reads anew with MiXCR; each CDR3 protein has one entry. The sample records about 81,000 distinct CDR3 sequences, 90% to 95% being singletons. Sequenced: CD8+ T cells from PBMCs. These receptors were taken from a human donor with Susac syndrome. Each CDR3 is given with its conserved first and last residue. A D gene is named only where the DNA matches it firmly. Rows give clone size only sometimes, using once, few, many, or a class for an expanded clone.

j_gene	v_gene	d_gene	abundance	CDR3nt	CDR3aa
TRBJ2-5	TRBV7-9	.	.	TGTGCCAGCAGCTTAAACCCGCCGGGGGCCGAAGAGACCCAGTACTTC	CASSLNPPGAEETQYF
TRBJ2-5	TRBV4-3	TRBD1	.	TGCGCCAGCAGCCAAGATTGGACAGGGGCCGAAAAGACCCAGTACTTC	CASSQDWTGAEKTQYF
TRBJ2-7	TRBV12-3/TRBV12-4	.	.	TGTGCCAGCCGGGGGACGGAAACCTACGAGCAGTACTTC	CASRGTETYEQYF
TRBJ2-7	TRBV5-4	TRBD2	once	TGTGCCAGCAGCAAAGGGACTAGCGGGGGCTCCTACGAGCAGTACTTC	CASSKGTSGGSYEQYF
TRBJ1-4	TRBV3-1	TRBD1	.	TGTGCCAGCAGCCAAGGACAGGGGTTGATGACTAATGAAAAACTGTTTTTT	CASSQGQGLMTNEKLFF
TRBJ1-5	TRBV12-3/TRBV12-4	.	.	TGTGCCAGCAGTGGCTCCGGAAGCTTTGGGCCCCAGCATTTT	CASSGSGSFGPQHF
TRBJ2-5	TRBV15	.	.	TGTGCCACCAGCAAAGAGCGGACCCAGTACTTC	CATSKERTQYF
TRBJ1-5	TRBV27	.	.	TGTGCCAGCAGTTTATCTCTGGATCAGCCCCAGCATTTT	CASSLSLDQPQHF
TRBJ2-7	TRBV28	.	.	TGTGCCAGCAGTGAGCGCCGGAGCCACTACGAGCAGTACTTC	CASSERRSHYEQYF
TRBJ2-7	TRBV5-6	TRBD1	.	TGTGCCAGCAGCTTGGGACAGGGAAAACTCTACGAGCAGTACTTC	CASSLGQGKLYEQYF
TRBJ2-2	TRBV3-1	TRBD2	once	TGTGCCAGCAGGAAACTAGCGGGCGTGATACCGAACACCGGGGAGCTGTTTTTT	CASRKLAGVIPNTGELFF
TRBJ1-6	TRBV6-2/TRBV6-3	.	.	TGTGCCAGCAGTTACGGGAATTCACCCCTCCACTTT	CASSYGNSPLHF
TRBJ1-2	TRBV5-4	TRBD1	.	TGTGCCAGCAGCTACGGGACAGGTGTCGCCTATGGCTACACCTTC	CASSYGTGVAYGYTF
TRBJ2-3	TRBV7-8	.	.	TGTGCCAGCAGCTCGCATGGCCGGGGGGCCACAGATACGCAGTATTTT	CASSSHGRGATDTQYF
TRBJ2-2	TRBV24-1	TRBD1	.	TGTGCCACCAGCCGGACAGGGGACACCGGGGAGCTGTTTTTT	CATSRTGDTGELFF
TRBJ1-5	TRBV19	.	.	TGTGCCAGTAGTATAGATCCAGGACATACAAGATATCAGCCCCAGCATTTT	CASSIDPGHTRYQPQHF
TRBJ2-7	TRBV10-2	TRBD1	.	TGCGCCAGCAGTGAGACCCTGTCCCGGGACAGGGGGCGGGATGTCGAGCAGTACTTC	CASSETLSRDRGRDVEQYF
TRBJ2-1	TRBV7-2	TRBD2	.	TGTGCCAGTTCTCCGGTTCTAGCGGATTACAATGAGCAGTTCTTC	CASSPVLADYNEQFF
TRBJ2-2	TRBV5-6	TRBD2	.	TGTGCCAGCAGCAGGACTAGCGGGACGCTAACCGGGGAGCTGTTTTTT	CASSRTSGTLTGELFF
TRBJ1-1	TRBV7-9	.	.	TGTGCCAGCCTAGGGACACCGAACACTGAAGCTTTCTTT	CASLGTPNTEAFF
TRBJ2-1	TRBV27	.	once	TGTGCCAGCAGAATGCTGTTCCAAGATAACAATGAGCAGTTCTTC	CASRMLFQDNNEQFF
TRBJ2-3	TRBV13	.	.	TGTGCCAGCAGCCCCGGGGATACGCAGTATTTT	CASSPGDTQYF
TRBJ2-7	TRBV13	.	.	TGTGCCAGCAGCTCCAACCGGGACATTGGCTACGAGCAGTACTTC	CASSSNRDIGYEQYF
TRBJ2-7	TRBV19	.	once	TGTGCCAGTAGTACCGACAGCTTCCCGGGGCCGTCATACGAGCAGTACTTC	CASSTDSFPGPSYEQYF
TRBJ1-5	TRBV19	.	.	TGTGCCAGTAGTACACGGGTAAGCAATCAGCCCCAGCATTTT	CASSTRVSNQPQHF
TRBJ2-3	TRBV27	TRBD2	.	TGTGCCAGCAGTCTTTCCCTAGCGGGGGGGCGGGATACGCAGTATTTT	CASSLSLAGGRDTQYF
TRBJ1-2	TRBV30	TRBD1	.	TGTGCCTGGGACCGGACAGGAGGGAAGGATGGCTACACCTTC	CAWDRTGGKDGYTF
TRBJ2-7	TRBV12-3/TRBV12-4	TRBD2	.	TGTGCCAGCAGTTCTGGGACTAGCGGGAGCTACGAGCAGTACTTC	CASSSGTSGSYEQYF
TRBJ1-1	TRBV12-3/TRBV12-4	TRBD1	.	TGTGCCAGCAGTACAGGACAGGGGAACACTGAAGCTTTCTTT	CASSTGQGNTEAFF
TRBJ2-7	TRBV30	.	.	TGTGCCTGGAATTATCAGAGTGACCGGGCCTACGAGCAGTACTTC	CAWNYQSDRAYEQYF
TRBJ2-7	TRBV4-1	TRBD1	.	TGCGCCAGCAGCCAGGCACAGGGGTACGAGCAGTACTTC	CASSQAQGYEQYF
TRBJ2-7	TRBV11-2	TRBD1	.	TGTGCCAGCAGACCCGGGACAGGGGGCTGGTACGAGCAGTACTTC	CASRPGTGGWYEQYF
TRBJ2-3	TRBV12-3/TRBV12-4	TRBD2	.	TGTGCCAGCACCGGGATACTAGTAGCGGGAGGAACCACAGATACGCAGTATTTT	CASTGILVAGGTTDTQYF
TRBJ2-2	TRBV19	.	.	TGTGCCAGTAGTATTGGGTTTACGGACAACACCGGGGAGCTGTTTTTT	CASSIGFTDNTGELFF
TRBJ2-1	TRBV19	TRBD2	.	TGTGCCAGTAGTATAGCGCGGGAGTACATCGATGAGCAGTTCTTC	CASSIAREYIDEQFF
TRBJ1-1	TRBV20-1	.	.	TGCAGTGCTAGTAACATTGTCGGGGGGACTGAAGCTTTCTTT	CSASNIVGGTEAFF
TRBJ2-7	TRBV7-9	.	.	TGTGCCAGCAGCCCGAGCGGGTTTTCGGCCCCCGAGTACTTC	CASSPSGFSAPEYF
TRBJ1-4	TRBV28	.	.	TGTGCCAGCAGTTCAACCCCAGGTGAAAAACTGTTTTTT	CASSSTPGEKLFF
TRBJ2-7	TRBV20-1	.	.	TGCAGTGCTAGAGTACTCATCGGGGAGTCAATATCCTACGAGCAGTACTTC	CSARVLIGESISYEQYF
TRBJ2-5	TRBV20-1	.	.	TGCAGTGCGGAGAAACAGGACTACCAAGAGACCCAGTACTTC	CSAEKQDYQETQYF
TRBJ2-2	TRBV9	.	.	TGTGCCAGCAGCGTAGCGTTGGCCGGGGAGCTGTTTTTT	CASSVALAGELFF
TRBJ2-3	TRBV5-6	.	.	TGTGCCAGCAGCTTCCCATCAGATACGCAGTATTTT	CASSFPSDTQYF
TRBJ1-1	TRBV5-6	TRBD1	.	TGTGCCAGCAGCCCCCCGGGACAGGGGTTCGGGATGAACACTGAAGCTTTCTTT	CASSPPGQGFGMNTEAFF
TRBJ1-5	TRBV7-2	.	.	TGTGCCAGCAGCCCAAGATTCGGCAGCAATCAGCCCCAGCATTTT	CASSPRFGSNQPQHF
TRBJ1-5	TRBV28	.	.	TGTGCCAGCAGTTTTCTTGGGGAGGGCGGCCAGCCCCAGCATTTT	CASSFLGEGGQPQHF
TRBJ2-6	TRBV6-2/TRBV6-3	.	.	TGTGCCAGCAGCTCCTTGGAGGCCAACGTCCTGACTTTC	CASSSLEANVLTF
TRBJ1-1	TRBV4-1	.	.	TGCGCCAGCAGCCAAGTCTCAGGGGTTGGGACTGAAGCTTTCTTT	CASSQVSGVGTEAFF
TRBJ2-7	TRBV7-9	TRBD1	.	TGTGCCAGCAGCTCCCGAGAGGACAGGTCCTACGAGCAGTACTTC	CASSSREDRSYEQYF
TRBJ2-7	TRBV29-1	.	.	TGCAGCGTTGGACAGTTTACCTACGAGCAGTACTTC	CSVGQFTYEQYF
TRBJ2-7	TRBV27	.	medium-sized	TGTGCCAGCAGTTCGGGAACGTCCTACGAGCAGTACTTC	CASSSGTSYEQYF
TRBJ2-5	TRBV28	.	.	TGTGCCAGCAGTACGAGAGGGGGACCTGGGGAGACCCAGTACTTC	CASSTRGGPGETQYF
TRBJ2-5	TRBV11-2	TRBD2	.	TGTGCCAGCAGTGCCGGAACTAGCGGGTCGGAGACCCAGTACTTC	CASSAGTSGSETQYF
TRBJ2-7	TRBV20-1	.	.	TGCAGTGCTAGAGCCAGCGACCCCTTATACGAGCAGTACTTC	CSARASDPLYEQYF
TRBJ2-5	TRBV4-3	.	.	TGCGCCAGCAGCCAAGTCTTCCCCCGGTCGACCCAGTACTTC	CASSQVFPRSTQYF